This T cell receptor (beta chain) was recovered during a study of CD4 T cells in relation to SARS-CoV-2 and coronaviruses. Study-level background: ViraFEST: approximately 10-day antigen culture of PBMCs, then TCR beta CDR3 sequencing.

This clone was counted once. What it recognizes is unknown. Before the COVID-19 pandemic, during about 2011-2019, CD4+ T cells were taken from unexposed donors. The cells were cultured for under 13 days before CD4+ T cells were isolated. Germline V gene lookup returns CDR1 ENHRY and CDR2 SYGVKD. The CDR3 covers 18 residues. Trimming cost V 0 bases and J 4 bases, with 21 bases left between them. Clones were sequenced by immunoSEQ multiplex PCR, and TCRdb holds only the in-frame ones, with some missing. Here the sample spans about 22,000 clones, 77% being singletons. Sequencing was performed on CD4+ T cells from PBMCs, cultured in vitro. The sequence came from a human donor in good health. V usage is TRBV10-3 and J usage is TRBJ1-1, with D tentatively TRBD1 (6 bases). The CDR3 DNA reads TGTGCCATCAGTGAGTCGAGGGGGGGGCAGGGTTTTATCACTGAAGCTTTCTTT. It specifies CAISESRGGQGFITEAFF.